The following is a T cell receptor (beta chain) sequence with its context. The sample belongs to a study of control samples from healthy donors and cancer patients. Clones were sequenced by immunoSEQ multiplex PCR, and TCRdb holds only the in-frame ones, with some missing. The table records approximately 160,000 clones, roughly 95% of them present only once. The material sequenced was blood. This clonotype originated in a woman in her fifties or sixties in good health.

The CDR3 is CASSLMSGASTDTQYF. The DNA of the CDR3 is TGTGCCAGCAGCTTAATGTCGGGGGCAAGCACAGATACGCAGTATTTT. V gene TRBV7-2 combines with J gene TRBJ2-3, with D tentatively TRBD1 or TRBD2 (6 bases each). V dropped 2 bases and J dropped 0 bases, with 12 bases sitting between them. Germline CDR1 is SGHTA and CDR2 is FQGNSA. The CDR3 is made up of 16 amino acids.